This TCR beta chain was recorded in a study of blood T cell repertoires in COVID-19. V trimming: 4 bases; J trimming: 3 bases; junction bases outside the gene matches: 8. The V gene's germline CDR1 is SGHTA and CDR2 FQGNSA. The CDR3 contains 15 residues. In the authors' methods: Reference gene primers were amplified, and this amplification served to estimate nucleated cell counts. Sequencing used immunoSEQ multiplex PCR; TCRdb keeps in-frame clones, though not all of them. That table gives V, J and clone size, and the DNA gave D and trimming. The sample holds about 310,000 clones, around 86% seen once.

The chain combines TRBV7-2 with TRBJ1-2, with 7 bases identical to TRBD1. The TCR was taken from a man over 45 with active or convalescent COVID-19. Sequenced sample: peripheral blood. The CDR3, as DNA: TGTGCCAGCAGCTCTCCCAGGGGGTTCGACTATGGCTACACCTTC. It yields the protein CASSSPRGFDYGYTF. Combining the CDR3 with reference TRBV7-2 and TRBJ1-2 gives the whole variable domain GAGVSQSPSNKVTEKGKDVELRCDPISGHTALYWYRQSLGQGLEFLIYFQGNSAPDKSGLPSDRFSAERTGGSVSTLTIQRTQQEDSAVYLCASSSPRGFDYGYTFGSGTRLTVV.